The 13 T cell receptor beta chains reported below all come from one sample, sequenced in a study of CD8 T cells in ankylosing spondylitis. Study observations and caveats: One TCR beta motif, made up of roughly eight highly homologous variants, appeared characteristic of ankylosing spondylitis blood.

Their antigen targets remain unknown. TCRdb processed the 5' RACE reads anew with MiXCR; each CDR3 protein has one entry. There are over 600,000 distinct CDR3 sequences in the sample; 15% to 20% occur only once, and around 20% lies in the top ten. The specimen sequenced was blood, either unsorted or a sorted T cell fraction (not recorded which). All receptors derive from a male donor with ankylosing spondylitis.

This clonotype was observed a handful of times. The chain joins TRBV25-1 to TRBJ1-6; D ambiguous. V was pared by 2 bases and J by 11 bases, with 16 bases between. From germline, CDR1 is MGHDK and CDR2 SYGVNS. This CDR3 has 15 residues. As DNA, the CDR3 is TGTGCCAGCAGTGAACTGGGCCTGGTTATTGCACCCCTCCACTTT. This codes for CASSELGLVIAPLHF.

This clonotype showed up just a few times. The CDR3 reads CATSDPNTGTGESETQYF. The CDR3 DNA follows: TGTGCCACCAGTGACCCAAATACCGGGACTGGGGAAAGCGAGACCCAGTACTTC. This sequence joins TRBV24-1 and TRBJ2-5; weak D call: TRBD2 (6 bases). The germline CDR1 and CDR2 sequences are KGHDR and SFDVKD. V dropped 4 bases and J dropped 5 bases, with 25 bases sitting between them. The CDR3 totals 18 residues.

This clonotype has ten or more counts. The chain is built from TRBV12-3 or TRBV12-4 and TRBJ2-7; D may match TRBD1 or TRBD2 (5 bases each). The CDR3 runs to 15 residues. With 1 base removed from V and 3 bases from J, the gap between germline ends came to 13 bases. In DNA, the CDR3 is TGTGCCAGCAGTTTAGGCCAGAGGGGAAGCTACGAGCAGTACTTC. Protein: CASSLGQRGSYEQYF.

The rearrangement joins TRBV12-3 or TRBV12-4 to TRBJ2-1; weak D call: TRBD2 (5 bases). The CDR3 is 15 amino acids. Trimming took off 3 bases at V and 0 bases at J, with 9 bases between the two ends. The CDR3 here is CASSFWEFSYNEQFF. In DNA, the CDR3 is TGTGCCAGCAGTTTTTGGGAGTTCTCCTACAATGAGCAGTTCTTC.

This clonotype turned up a few times. The CDR3 protein is CSAYRQGAGYGYTF. CDR3 sequence (DNA): TGCAGTGCTTACAGACAGGGGGCGGGGTATGGCTACACCTTC. The rearrangement joins TRBV20-1 to TRBJ1-2; 10 nucleotides line up with TRBD1. CDR3 length equals 14 residues. The J segment lost 5 bases and the V segment lost 5 bases, leaving 8 bases of the junction unmatched. The germline V gene has CDR1 DFQATT and CDR2 SNEGSKA (reference sequence).

J is TRBJ2-1 and V is TRBV12-3 or TRBV12-4; D perhaps matches TRBD1 (5 bases). This CDR3 has 15 residues. Trimming took off 4 bases at V and 5 bases at J, with 15 bases between the two ends. For the CDR3, the DNA is TGTGCCAGCAGTTCGAGCAGGGCCCTCAACAATGAGCAGTTCTTC. Its translation: CASSSSRALNNEQFF.

This chain links TRBV20-1 with TRBJ2-7, with 8 bases fitting TRBD2. V was clipped by 0 bases and J by 3 bases; unmatched bases: 19. This CDR3 region has 19 residues. The germline V gene has CDR1 DFQATT and CDR2 SNEGSKA (reference sequence). The CDR3 is CSARDLGPSGPAKGYEQYF. Here the CDR3 DNA reads TGCAGTGCTAGAGATTTAGGGCCTAGCGGGCCCGCGAAAGGCTACGAGCAGTACTTC.

This clonotype has more than one count but fewer than ten. The V and J genes are TRBV5-1 and TRBJ2-1; the D is unclear. Germline loops: CDR1 SGHRS, CDR2 YFSETQ. This CDR3 contains 14 residues. V lost 1 base to trimming and J lost 8 bases, with 13 bases between them. The CDR3 loop reads CASSLNVWADEQFF. The DNA for the CDR3 is TGCGCCAGCAGCTTGAATGTTTGGGCTGATGAGCAGTTCTTC. Based on the CDR3 plus reference TRBV5-1 and TRBJ2-1, the full variable domain is KAGVTQTPRYLIKTRGQQVTLSCSPISGHRSVSWYQQTPGQGLQFLFEYFSETQRNKGNFPGRFSGRQFSNSRSEMNVSTLELGDSALYLCASSLNVWADEQFFGPGTRLTVL.

The V call is TRBV12-3 or TRBV12-4, the J call TRBJ2-3; D remains ambiguous. V lost 6 bases and J lost 0, with 4 bases in between. The CDR3 loop spans 12 amino acids. The CDR3: CASRPSTDTQYF. CDR3 nucleotide sequence: TGTGCCAGCAGACCTAGCACAGATACGCAGTATTTT.

The sample holds many counts of this clonotype. The chain uses TRBV28 and TRBJ1-2; D perhaps matches TRBD1 (5 bases). Per the germline V gene, CDR1 is MDHEN and CDR2 is SYDVKM. The CDR3 consists of 18 residues. Trimming removed 1 base at V and 2 bases at J, with 20 bases between. The CDR3 nucleotides read TGTGCCAGCAGTTTATTAGCCGGGGGGGGAGGATTAAACTATGGCTACACCTTC. Protein: CASSLLAGGGGLNYGYTF.

This clonotype was detected only a few times. This chain joins TRBV29-1 and TRBJ1-3; 9 bases align to TRBD1. With V trimmed by 3 bases and J by 0 bases, 3 bases remained unmatched. CDR1 and CDR2 from the germline V gene are SQVTM and ANQGSEA. The CDR3 loop spans 15 amino acids. CDR3 nucleotides: TGCAGCGTTGAGGGGACAGGGTCCTCTGGAAACACCATATATTTT. This encodes CSVEGTGSSGNTIYF.

In its sample, this clonotype was seen a few times. The genes are TRBV4-1 and TRBJ2-1; the match to TRBD2 covers 9 bases. With V trimmed by 0 bases and J by 8 bases, 8 bases remained unmatched. The V gene's germline CDR1 is MGHRA and CDR2 YSYEKL. The CDR3 totals 16 residues. The CDR3 region has the DNA TGCGCCAGCAGCCAAGATCGGGCGGGGGGGTACGATGAGCAGTTCTTC. It specifies CASSQDRAGGYDEQFF.

The chain uses TRBV20-1 and TRBJ2-1; the match to TRBD2 covers 8 bases. This CDR3 has 14 amino acids. V was clipped by 3 bases and J by 9 bases; unmatched bases: 10. Germline values: CDR1 DFQATT, CDR2 SNEGSKA (reference sequence). The CDR3 DNA reads TGCAGTGCTAGGGACGCGGGGGGCCATTCTGAGCAGTTCTTC. This sequence encodes CSARDAGGHSEQFF.